This T cell receptor (beta chain) emerged from a study of blood T cell repertoires in COVID-19. Turning to the study itself: Sites across the United States, Italy and Spain contributed samples from acute and convalescent COVID-19.

Profiled with immunoSEQ multiplex PCR; TCRdb holds only in-frame clones, not every one. The data hold roughly 700,000 clones, with 70% to 90% observed a single time. The V end lost 5 bases, the J end lost 5 bases, and 16 bases lay between the germline ends. The germline V gene encodes CDR1 MDHEN and CDR2 SYDVKM. This CDR3 comprises 14 residues. The material sequenced was peripheral blood. The chain joins TRBV28 to TRBJ2-7; no reliable D call. The TCR was taken from a woman between 18 and 29 years old with acute or convalescent COVID-19. The CDR3, as DNA: TGTGCCAGCAGTCCCGAGTGGGCAGTCGACGAGCAGTACTTC. The encoded protein is CASSPEWAVDEQYF. Full variable domain (outside the CDR3, taken from reference TRBV28 and TRBJ2-7): DVKVTQSSRYLVKRTGEKVFLECVQDMDHENMFWYRQDPGLGLRLIYFSYDVKMKEKGDIPEGYSVSREKKERFSLILESASTNQTSMYLCASSPEWAVDEQYFGPGTRLTVT.